This is a list of T cell receptor beta chains from one sample in a study of regulatory T cells in long-lasting Graves disease. TCRdb called the multiplex PCR reads again in MiXCR, with one record for every CDR3 protein. The table includes roughly 470,000 distinct CDR3 sequences, under 25% detected once. The input for sequencing was peripheral blood mononuclear cells (PBMCs), taken when the disease was refractory, from a patient treated with antithyroid drugs. The receptors originated from a female donor with Graves disease. The CDR3 runs from the conserved cysteine through the conserved F or W. A D gene is named only where the DNA matches it firmly. Not every row has a clone size; where given, it reads once, few, many or a size class.

d_call j_call v_call clone_size cdr3_aa cdr3_nt
NA TRBJ1-1 TRBV15 NA CATSGTRRNTEAFF TGTGCCACCAGCGGGACAAGGAGGAACACTGAAGCTTTCTTT
NA TRBJ1-5 TRBV30 few CAWSKGSGVSNQPQHF TGTGCCTGGAGTAAGGGTTCCGGGGTTAGCAATCAGCCCCAGCATTTT
TRBD1 TRBJ1-2 TRBV20-1 NA CSAREITGGSNYGYTF TGCAGTGCGAGGGAGATTACAGGGGGCTCGAACTATGGCTACACCTTC
TRBD1 TRBJ1-2 TRBV6-1 many CASTTGGGYTF TGTGCCAGCACCACAGGGGGAGGCTACACCTTC
NA TRBJ1-1 TRBV2 many CASRKGGGWDTEAFF TGTGCCAGCAGGAAGGGGGGGGGCTGGGACACTGAAGCTTTCTTT
NA TRBJ2-7 TRBV5-1 many CASSFGPSTPGQYF TGCGCCAGCAGCTTTGGTCCCTCGACCCCCGGGCAGTACTTC
TRBD1 TRBJ1-6 TRBV5-1 few CASSIAGTGASYRSPLHF TGCGCCAGCAGCATCGCCGGGACAGGGGCCTCTTACCGTTCACCCCTCCACTTT
NA TRBJ2-4 TRBV29-1 NA CSAEGLAKNIQYF TGCAGCGCCGAGGGGCTGGCCAAAAACATTCAGTACTTC
TRBD2 TRBJ2-1 TRBV7-8 NA CASSYSGRANEQFF TGTGCCAGCAGCTATAGCGGGAGGGCCAATGAGCAGTTCTTC
TRBD1 TRBJ2-7 TRBV6-1 many CASSQGARSEQYF TGTGCCAGCAGTCAGGGGGCGCGATCCGAGCAGTACTTC
NA TRBJ1-6 TRBV4-1 NA CASSPNAPGQTRSPLHF TGCGCCAGCAGCCCCAACGCTCCGGGACAAACGCGTTCACCCCTCCACTTT
NA TRBJ1-1 TRBV30 few CAWSEAENTEAFF TGTGCCTGGAGTGAGGCGGAGAACACTGAAGCTTTCTTT
TRBD2 TRBJ2-7 TRBV27 many CASRASGKAYEQYF TGTGCCAGCAGGGCTAGCGGGAAGGCCTACGAGCAGTACTTC
TRBD2 TRBJ2-1 TRBV27 NA CASRGRLANEQFF TGTGCCAGCAGGGGTAGACTAGCCAATGAGCAGTTCTTC
TRBD2 TRBJ2-1 TRBV6-1 NA CASTQTSGSMDEQFF TGTGCCAGCACCCAGACTAGCGGGAGCATGGATGAGCAGTTCTTC
NA TRBJ2-2 TRBV11-2 many CASSLGGTVYTGELFF TGTGCCAGCAGCTTAGGCGGGACTGTCTACACCGGGGAGCTGTTTTTT
NA TRBJ2-4 TRBV20-1 few CSARSSGPLIQYF TGCAGTGCTAGATCCTCCGGTCCATTAATTCAGTACTTC
NA TRBJ1-4 TRBV7-8 NA CASSDGSRGAVGEKLFF TGTGCCAGCAGCGATGGAAGTCGGGGGGCGGTTGGAGAAAAACTGTTTTTT
NA TRBJ2-1 TRBV27 few CASSLWASSYNEQFF TGTGCCAGCAGCCTATGGGCCAGCTCCTACAATGAGCAGTTCTTC
TRBD2 TRBJ2-7 TRBV5-1 few CASSLIAGTYEQYF TGCGCCAGCAGTTTGATAGCGGGAACCTACGAGCAGTACTTC
NA TRBJ2-7 TRBV29-1 NA CSVEDHVGQGPPYEQYF TGCAGCGTTGAAGATCATGTAGGGCAGGGGCCCCCCTACGAGCAGTACTTC
TRBD1 TRBJ2-5 TRBV2 NA CASRRDRGPTETQYF TGTGCCAGCAGGCGGGACAGGGGTCCGACAGAGACCCAGTACTTC
NA TRBJ2-5 TRBV29-1 NA CSVESGQYSPTYF TGCAGCGTTGAATCTGGACAGTATTCGCCAACGTACTTC
TRBD1 TRBJ1-2 TRBV6-1 few CASSPRTGGYGYTF TGTGCCAGCAGTCCCAGGACAGGAGGCTATGGCTACACCTTC
NA TRBJ2-5 TRBV5-1 few CASSPDGTRGGETQYF TGCGCCAGCAGCCCGGATGGGACACGCGGTGGGGAGACCCAGTACTTC
NA TRBJ1-3 TRBV12-3/TRBV12-4 NA CASSPSGQYNRRNTIYF TGTGCCAGCAGTCCATCCGGACAGTACAACCGGAGAAACACCATATATTTT
TRBD1 TRBJ1-2 TRBV25-1 many CASSEYGGQGSGGYTF TGTGCCAGCAGTGAATACGGAGGACAGGGCTCAGGGGGCTACACCTTC
NA TRBJ2-7 TRBV7-8 many CASSSGPGDEQYF TGTGCCAGCAGCTCCGGACCGGGCGACGAGCAGTACTTC
NA TRBJ1-5 TRBV6-1 few CATGDQVDQPQHF TGTGCCACCGGGGACCAGGTTGATCAGCCCCAGCATTTT
NA TRBJ1-2 TRBV30 many CAWMNGGYTF TGTGCCTGGATGAATGGCGGCTACACCTTC
NA TRBJ1-1 TRBV24-1 NA CATSDDGSPEAFF TGTGCCACCAGTGATGACGGATCACCTGAAGCTTTCTTT
NA TRBJ2-7 TRBV29-1 few CSVAGVVDSYEQYF TGCAGCGTTGCAGGGGTGGTGGACTCCTACGAGCAGTACTTC
TRBD2 TRBJ2-4 TRBV10-3 few CAIRSSGTENIQYF TGTGCCATCAGATCTAGCGGGACGGAAAACATTCAGTACTTC
NA TRBJ1-1 TRBV5-6 few CASSLDRANTEAFF TGTGCCAGCAGCTTGGACAGGGCGAACACTGAAGCTTTCTTT
TRBD2 TRBJ2-7 TRBV29-1 many CSVETSAFSYEQYF TGCAGCGTTGAAACTAGCGCCTTTTCCTACGAGCAGTACTTC
NA TRBJ1-2 TRBV6-2/TRBV6-3 many CASSYSNLGSANYGYTF TGTGCCAGCAGTTACTCGAATTTGGGGTCGGCTAACTATGGCTACACCTTC
TRBD1 TRBJ1-2 TRBV30 many CAWSFGPGTGFGYTF TGTGCCTGGAGTTTTGGCCCCGGGACAGGCTTTGGCTACACCTTC
NA TRBJ1-1 TRBV7-9 many CASSSRGRSAGDTEAFF TGTGCCAGCAGCTCCCGGGGGCGGTCGGCCGGGGACACTGAAGCTTTCTTT
TRBD1 TRBJ2-7 TRBV20-1 many CSARGTGRSSYEQYF TGCAGTGCTAGGGGGACAGGGAGGAGCTCCTACGAGCAGTACTTC
TRBD1 TRBJ2-7 TRBV12-3/TRBV12-4 many CASSLTTGGEQYF TGTGCCAGCAGTCTCACGACAGGGGGCGAGCAGTACTTC
NA TRBJ1-1 TRBV9 few CASSAVQGGTEAFF TGTGCCAGCAGCGCTGTACAGGGAGGGACTGAAGCTTTCTTT
NA TRBJ2-2 TRBV2 many CASRVLMEAGELFF TGTGCCAGCAGAGTACTTATGGAGGCCGGGGAGCTGTTTTTT
TRBD1 TRBJ2-7 TRBV20-1 NA CSARGQGKQYF TGCAGTGCTAGGGGACAGGGGAAGCAGTACTTC
NA TRBJ2-3 TRBV6-1 NA CASRKQGRTDTQYF TGTGCCAGCAGAAAACAGGGCCGCACAGATACGCAGTATTTT
TRBD2 TRBJ2-5 TRBV7-8 many CASSPPGLAGGNQETQYF TGTGCCAGCAGCCCACCGGGACTAGCGGGAGGAAACCAAGAGACCCAGTACTTC
TRBD2 TRBJ2-5 TRBV2 many CASRESTTSGGGETQYF TGTGCCAGCAGGGAATCAACAACTAGCGGAGGGGGAGAGACCCAGTACTTC
NA TRBJ1-4 TRBV29-1 many CSVERGIGEKLFF TGCAGCGTGGAGAGGGGGATTGGAGAAAAACTGTTTTTT
NA TRBJ1-1 TRBV12-3/TRBV12-4 few CASSPDKTNTEAFF TGTGCCAGCAGTCCGGACAAGACCAACACTGAAGCTTTCTTT
NA TRBJ1-2 TRBV5-4 NA CASSLQAPNYGYTF TGTGCCAGCAGCTTACAGGCACCCAACTATGGCTACACCTTC
NA TRBJ1-1 TRBV30 many CAWSRGGNTEAFF TGTGCCTGGAGTCGCGGCGGCAACACTGAAGCTTTCTTT
NA TRBJ2-7 TRBV10-3 NA CAISDRRSYEQYF TGTGCCATCAGTGATCGACGGTCGTACGAGCAGTACTTC
NA TRBJ1-2 TRBV7-9 NA CASSARIGSRGYTF TGTGCCAGCAGCGCCCGAATAGGGAGCAGGGGCTACACCTTC
NA TRBJ2-4 TRBV10-2 many CASASPLGIQYF TGCGCCAGCGCCAGCCCCCTAGGCATTCAGTACTTC
TRBD2 TRBJ2-5 TRBV12-3/TRBV12-4 many CASSIQRGQETQYF TGTGCCAGCAGTATACAGCGGGGCCAAGAGACCCAGTACTTC
NA TRBJ2-7 TRBV27 many CASSSTPPYEQYF TGTGCCAGCAGTTCCACCCCCCCCTACGAGCAGTACTTC
TRBD2 TRBJ2-2 TRBV5-4 NA CASSFSGRATGELFF TGTGCCAGCAGCTTTAGCGGGAGGGCAACCGGGGAGCTGTTTTTT
NA TRBJ1-2 TRBV2 NA CASSFTDRAYGYTF TGTGCCAGCAGTTTTACCGACAGAGCCTATGGCTACACCTTC